The rows below give T cell receptor beta chains drawn from one sample of a study of T-cell memory formation after mild COVID-19. TCRdb reanalysed the 5' RACE reads using MiXCR and keeps one entry per CDR3 protein. The sample lists 250,000 or so distinct CDR3 sequences; roughly 18% were seen once. Input material: PBMCs or a T cell subset sorted from them (not recorded which). These TCRs come from a man aged 18 to 29 who had mild COVID-19 (a few samples of this study predate the infection). Cell type and time point are not known. Each CDR3 is given with its conserved first and last residue. Each record gives: D gene, V gene, J gene, clone size, CDR3 DNA, CDR3 protein. The D gene is left open where the match is weak. Expanded clones get a size class; other rows say once, few or many, or leave the size out.

>-|TRBV7-9|TRBJ2-1|few
TGTGCCAGCAGCCCCTCGGGGGCTGGATACAATGAGCAGTTCTTC
CASSPSGAGYNEQFF
>TRBD1|TRBV4-1|TRBJ2-6|few
TGCGCCAGCAGCCAAGGTCTACAGGGGACCCTTAGGCCTGGGGCCAACGTCCTGACTTTC
CASSQGLQGTLRPGANVLTF
>-|TRBV5-6|TRBJ2-1|-
TGTGCCAGCAGCTGGGACTTGGGACCCTACAATGAGCAGTTCTTC
CASSWDLGPYNEQFF
>TRBD1|TRBV7-2|TRBJ2-3|-
TGTGCCAGCAGCCCCCGGGGGTGGACAGGGGGCATAGATACGCAGTATTTT
CASSPRGWTGGIDTQYF
>-|TRBV9|TRBJ2-1|-
TGTGCCAGCAGCGAGAGGGGGGGCCGTCAGTTCTTC
CASSERGGRQFF
>TRBD2|TRBV12-3/TRBV12-4|TRBJ2-5|-
TGTGCCAGCAGCCATACCCTCGCCCCGGGGGGGAAGACCCAGTACTTC
CASSHTLAPGGKTQYF
>-|TRBV28|TRBJ1-1|-
TGTGCCAGCAGTTTTCAGGGGATTGAAGCTTTCTTT
CASSFQGIEAFF
>-|TRBV6-6|TRBJ2-5|few
TGTGCCAGCAGTGTCAATAGTTACCAAGAGACCCAGTACTTC
CASSVNSYQETQYF
>-|TRBV9|TRBJ1-3|few
TGTGCCAGCAGCGTATCTGGGTCGGGGACCGGAAACACCATATATTTT
CASSVSGSGTGNTIYF
>-|TRBV11-3|TRBJ2-2|few
TGTGCCAGCAGTCCAGTCTTTGCCGGGGAGCTGTTTTTT
CASSPVFAGELFF
>-|TRBV20-1|TRBJ2-3|-
TGCAGTGCTCGCAAGGGAGAGAGCACAGATACGCAGTATTTT
CSARKGESTDTQYF
>TRBD2|TRBV29-1|TRBJ2-1|few
TGCGGGACTAGCGGGGGCCCCCGGAACAATGAGCAGTTCTTC
CGTSGGPRNNEQFF
>TRBD1|TRBV4-1|TRBJ1-1|-
TGCGCCAGCAGCCTGACCGACAGGGGGCAAGAAGCTTTCTTT
CASSLTDRGQEAFF
>TRBD1|TRBV6-6|TRBJ1-6|few
TGTGCCAGCAGTTACCGGGACAGGGGGTCCTCACCCCTCCACTTT
CASSYRDRGSSPLHF
>-|TRBV4-3|TRBJ1-1|few
TGCGCCAGCAGCCAAGATCTAGGGAGAGGCACTGAAGCTTTCTTT
CASSQDLGRGTEAFF
>TRBD2|TRBV4-3|TRBJ2-1|-
TGCGCCAGCAGCCAAGGTGGAGCCAGCGGGGGGAGCTCCTACAATGAGCAGTTCTTC
CASSQGGASGGSSYNEQFF
>TRBD1|TRBV5-1|TRBJ2-7|-
TGCGCCAGCAGCTTGTCCGGGACAGGGTACTACGAGCAGTACTTC
CASSLSGTGYYEQYF
>TRBD2|TRBV7-6|TRBJ2-5|few
TGTGCCAGCAGCTTGCCGGGACTAGTAAGGGGAGAGACCCAGTACTTC
CASSLPGLVRGETQYF
>-|TRBV5-1|TRBJ2-6|few
TGCGCCAGCAGCTTGGAGGGGACTGGGGCCAACGTCCTGACTTTC
CASSLEGTGANVLTF
>TRBD2|TRBV20-1|TRBJ2-7|few
TGCAGTGCTAGAGACCCTAGCGGAAGGGAGCAGTACTTC
CSARDPSGREQYF
>TRBD2|TRBV20-1|TRBJ2-4|-
TGCAGTGCACCGGCTAAACTAGCGGGGGTGGGAAACATTCAGTACTTC
CSAPAKLAGVGNIQYF
>-|TRBV7-2|TRBJ1-6|few
TGTGCCAGCAGCCCTGATAATTCACCCCTCCACTTT
CASSPDNSPLHF
>-|TRBV9|TRBJ2-5|-
TGTGCCAGCAGCGTATCGAGGGAGACAGAGACCCAGTACTTC
CASSVSRETETQYF
>TRBD1|TRBV20-1|TRBJ2-4|few
TGCAGTGCCCTCGACAGGGGGGTTACCAAAAACATTCAGTACTTC
CSALDRGVTKNIQYF
>TRBD2|TRBV2|TRBJ2-3|-
TGTGCCAGCAGTTTCTTAGCGGGAGATACGCAGTATTTT
CASSFLAGDTQYF
>-|TRBV12-3/TRBV12-4|TRBJ2-7|-
TGTGCCAGCACCAGGGGACGGTCCCACGAGCAGTACTTC
CASTRGRSHEQYF
>-|TRBV7-2|TRBJ1-1|few
TGTGCCAGCAGAATTCCGTATCAGAGGAACACTGAAGCTTTCTTT
CASRIPYQRNTEAFF
>-|TRBV7-7|TRBJ2-3|few
TGTGCTAGCAGCCGGGACTTTTCGGATACGCAGTATTTT
CASSRDFSDTQYF
>TRBD1|TRBV5-1|TRBJ2-2|-
TGCGCCAGCAGTCGGACAGGGTTAATGTCCGGGGAGCTGTTTTTT
CASSRTGLMSGELFF
>TRBD2|TRBV18|TRBJ2-1|-
TGTGCCAGCTCACCACTGGCTAGCGGCTACAATGAGCAGTTCTTC
CASSPLASGYNEQFF
>-|TRBV7-9|TRBJ1-2|-
TGTGCCAGCAGCTTTCAGGGGCCGCACTATGGCTACACCTTC
CASSFQGPHYGYTF
>TRBD2|TRBV7-2|TRBJ2-1|few
TGTGCCAGCAGCCAGGGACTAGCGTTTGAGCAGTTCTTC
CASSQGLAFEQFF
>-|TRBV7-8|TRBJ2-1|few
TGTGCCAGCAGCCCAGGGACTCAGGTCAATGAGCAGTTCTTC
CASSPGTQVNEQFF
>-|TRBV5-1|TRBJ1-1|few
TGCGCCAGCAGCCCAACGGAGACAGTGAACACTGAAGCTTTCTTT
CASSPTETVNTEAFF
>-|TRBV6-2/TRBV6-3|TRBJ2-5|-
TGTGCCAGCAGTCCGCGGGCGGTGGAAGAGACCCAGTACTTC
CASSPRAVEETQYF
>TRBD2|TRBV7-7|TRBJ2-1|-
TGTGCCAGCAGCCCACAAGCGGGGGGGCGTAATGAGCAGTTCTTC
CASSPQAGGRNEQFF